Listed below are T cell receptor beta chains from one sample, sequenced in a study of sequential checkpoint blockade in melanoma. Profiled with immunoSEQ multiplex PCR; TCRdb holds only in-frame clones, not every one. The sample lists more than 4,500 clones, about 85% occurring once. Sequenced here: CD8+ T cells sorted from blood (inferred from file names), sampled from a patient given nivolumab and ipilimumab in sequence. The receptor source for this set is a human donor with melanoma. The CDR3 runs from the conserved cysteine through the conserved F or W. Each record gives: CDR3 DNA, CDR3 protein, J gene, D gene, V gene, clone size. D genes are given only for firm matches. Not every row has a clone size; where given, it reads once, few, many or a size class.

TGTGCCAGCAGTACGTGGACTAGTAGGCAAGAGACCCAGTACTTC | CASSTWTSRQETQYF | TRBJ2-5 | TRBD2 | TRBV27 | .
TGTGCCAGCAGCTCCGGGACTAGCAGAACCCTTGAGCTGTTTTTT | CASSSGTSRTLELFF | TRBJ2-2 | TRBD2 | TRBV7-9 | .
TGTGCCAGCAGTTTATTAGCCTACAATGAGCAGTTCTTC | CASSLLAYNEQFF | TRBJ2-1 | . | TRBV27 | .
TGTGCCAGCAATCACAGGGATGAAAAACTGTTTTTT | CASNHRDEKLFF | TRBJ1-4 | . | TRBV25-1 | .
TGCGCCAGCAGCCACGGACAGGGGGGTAATGAAAAACTGTTTTTT | CASSHGQGGNEKLFF | TRBJ1-4 | TRBD1 | TRBV5-1 | .
TGTGCCAGCAGCCCTACTTACAATGAGCAGTTCTTC | CASSPTYNEQFF | TRBJ2-1 | . | TRBV6-5 | .
TGTGCCAGCACCCCATTGACAGGTAGCAATCAGCCCCAGCATTTT | CASTPLTGSNQPQHF | TRBJ1-5 | . | TRBV6-1 | .
TGTGCCAGCAGTTATAACCGGGACAGGGTAATTTACGAGCAGTACTTC | CASSYNRDRVIYEQYF | TRBJ2-7 | TRBD1 | TRBV6-6 | .
TGCGCCAGCAGTTGGACTAGCGGGAACCCCTACAATGAGCAGTTCTTC | CASSWTSGNPYNEQFF | TRBJ2-1 | TRBD2 | TRBV5-1 | .
TGCGCCAGCAGCCTCCGGGGGGGGCGCGAGCAGTACTTC | CASSLRGGREQYF | TRBJ2-7 | TRBD2 | TRBV5-1 | .
TGCGCCAGCCAGGTGGGGGCCCCGAACACTGAAGCTTTCTTT | CASQVGAPNTEAFF | TRBJ1-1 | . | TRBV5-1 | .
TGTGCCAGTAGTTACTACGGGAGGTCCTACGAGCAGTACTTC | CASSYYGRSYEQYF | TRBJ2-7 | TRBD2 | TRBV19 | few
TGTGCCACCCAAGGGGGTAGCGGGCGAGCCTCCTACGAGCAGTACTTC | CATQGGSGRASYEQYF | TRBJ2-7 | . | TRBV28 | .
TGTGCCAGCAGCAATAGGGACAGAATAGAGCAGTACTTC | CASSNRDRIEQYF | TRBJ2-7 | TRBD1 | TRBV28 | .
TGTGCCACCAGCAAGGGACTCGGCAATCAGCCCCAGCATTTT | CATSKGLGNQPQHF | TRBJ1-5 | . | TRBV15 | .
TGTGCCAGCAGCCCGGGACAGGGGAGCTACGAGCAGTACTTC | CASSPGQGSYEQYF | TRBJ2-7 | TRBD1 | TRBV10-3 | .
TGTGCCTGGACTCGCAGGATCACTGAAGCTTTCTTT | CAWTRRITEAFF | TRBJ1-1 | . | TRBV30 | .
TGTGCCAGCAGTGAATACGGTCACAGGGGGCCCTCGAACACTGAAGCTTTCTTT | CASSEYGHRGPSNTEAFF | TRBJ1-1 | TRBD1 | TRBV25-1 | .
TGTGCCAGCTCGGGGGGACTAGCGGGGCTCACAGATACGCAGTATTTT | CASSGGLAGLTDTQYF | TRBJ2-3 | TRBD2 | TRBV2 | .
TGTGCCAGCAGCTTAGCGCTCAGGGGAGACGAGCAGTACTTC | CASSLALRGDEQYF | TRBJ2-7 | . | TRBV7-9 | once
TGTGCCAGCAGCAACCCTCTTCACAGGGAGGGCACCGGGGAGCTGTTTTTT | CASSNPLHREGTGELFF | TRBJ2-2 | . | TRBV9 | .
TGTGCCAGCAGTTCCGGGAGAGTCGTTACGGAGGAGCAGTACTTC | CASSSGRVVTEEQYF | TRBJ2-7 | . | TRBV7-3 | .
TGTGCCAGCAGTGAGTGGGGCAACTCTGGGGCCAACGTCCTGACTTTC | CASSEWGNSGANVLTF | TRBJ2-6 | . | TRBV2 | .
TGTGCCAGCAATCTCGACAGGGCCCACGAGCAGTACTTC | CASNLDRAHEQYF | TRBJ2-7 | TRBD1 | TRBV5-6 | .
TGTGCCAGCAGCGGGGGGGGGAAGCCCTACGAGCAGTACTTC | CASSGGGKPYEQYF | TRBJ2-7 | . | TRBV21-1 | .
TGTGCCAGCAGCGTAGTCGCCGGGACAAACACTGAAGCTTTCTTT | CASSVVAGTNTEAFF | TRBJ1-1 | . | TRBV9 | .
TGTGCCAGCAGCGTTTCTAGCGGGCTATTACACAATGAGCAGTTCTTC | CASSVSSGLLHNEQFF | TRBJ2-1 | TRBD2 | TRBV9 | .
TGTGCCAGCAGCTTATTGGGGGGTTACGAGCAGTACTTC | CASSLLGGYEQYF | TRBJ2-7 | . | TRBV13 | .
TGTGCCAGCACCCTTAGCGGGAGGGCCCCCTACAATGAGCAGTTCTTC | CASTLSGRAPYNEQFF | TRBJ2-1 | TRBD2 | TRBV27 | .
TGTGCCAGCAGTTTATCAAGCCCCTCGAACACTGAAGCTTTCTTT | CASSLSSPSNTEAFF | TRBJ1-1 | . | TRBV27 | .
TGCGCCAGCAGCCAGTCCGGAACAGGCGCCTACGAGCAGTACTTC | CASSQSGTGAYEQYF | TRBJ2-7 | . | TRBV4-1 | .
TGCGCCAGCAGCCAAGACAGTTCCTACGAGCAGTACTTC | CASSQDSSYEQYF | TRBJ2-7 | . | TRBV4-1 | .
TGTGCCAGCAGTCCCCTAGCGGGAGGCCACAATGAGCAGTTCTTC | CASSPLAGGHNEQFF | TRBJ2-1 | TRBD2 | TRBV28 | .
TGTGCCAGCAGCTTTGGGACAGCCAGCACAGATACGCAGTATTTT | CASSFGTASTDTQYF | TRBJ2-3 | TRBD1 | TRBV7-9 | .
TGTGCCAGCAGTTTAATTGGGCAGGCGAATCAGCCCCAGCATTTT | CASSLIGQANQPQHF | TRBJ1-5 | . | TRBV27 | .
TGCGCCAGCAGTGAGACGCCGGGACAATCCTACAATGAGCAGTTCTTC | CASSETPGQSYNEQFF | TRBJ2-1 | . | TRBV10-1 | .
TGTGCCAGCAGCCTTACAGGGACCCTAGGGATAGATGGCTACACCTTC | CASSLTGTLGIDGYTF | TRBJ1-2 | . | TRBV11-2 | .
TGTGCCAGCAGTTTATGGGGGGCCCAGGCAGATACGCAGTATTTT | CASSLWGAQADTQYF | TRBJ2-3 | . | TRBV28 | .
TGTGCCAGCAGGTCGTACGAGCAGTACTTC | CASRSYEQYF | TRBJ2-7 | . | TRBV6-4 | .
TGCGCCAGCAGCTTGGCCACAGGGGGCAACACTGAAGCTTTCTTT | CASSLATGGNTEAFF | TRBJ1-1 | TRBD1 | TRBV5-1 | .
TGTGCCAGCAGTTACGGGACTAGCTCCTACGAGCAGTACTTC | CASSYGTSSYEQYF | TRBJ2-7 | TRBD2 | TRBV6-5 | few
TGTGCCAGCAGCTCGAGAGGTGCTAGCGGGAGAGGAAAAGAGACCCAGTACTTC | CASSSRGASGRGKETQYF | TRBJ2-5 | TRBD2 | TRBV7-6 | few
TGTGCCAGGACGGGACTAGCGGCCCACAATGAGCAGTTCTTC | CARTGLAAHNEQFF | TRBJ2-1 | TRBD2 | TRBV2 | .
TGTGCCAGCGACGGGACGGGACTAGCGGGAGACCCGTACCAAGAGACCCAGTACTTC | CASDGTGLAGDPYQETQYF | TRBJ2-5 | TRBD2 | TRBV7-9 | .
TGTGCCAGTAGTATAGTTGCGGGAGAGGGCTATGAGCAGTTCTTC | CASSIVAGEGYEQFF | TRBJ2-1 | TRBD2 | TRBV19 | once
TGTGCCAGCAGTCCCCTCGGGGGAGGGACCTACGAGCAGTACTTC | CASSPLGGGTYEQYF | TRBJ2-7 | TRBD2 | TRBV27 | .
TGTGCCAGCAGTCCACGGACGGGGTACTACGAGCAGTACTTC | CASSPRTGYYEQYF | TRBJ2-7 | . | TRBV5-5 | .
TGTGCCAGCAGCTACCCACAGGCCCTCCAAGAGACCCAGTACTTC | CASSYPQALQETQYF | TRBJ2-5 | . | TRBV7-9 | once
TGTGCCAGCAGTTTATTTAGTCGGAGCTCTGGAAACACCATATATTTT | CASSLFSRSSGNTIYF | TRBJ1-3 | . | TRBV28 | .